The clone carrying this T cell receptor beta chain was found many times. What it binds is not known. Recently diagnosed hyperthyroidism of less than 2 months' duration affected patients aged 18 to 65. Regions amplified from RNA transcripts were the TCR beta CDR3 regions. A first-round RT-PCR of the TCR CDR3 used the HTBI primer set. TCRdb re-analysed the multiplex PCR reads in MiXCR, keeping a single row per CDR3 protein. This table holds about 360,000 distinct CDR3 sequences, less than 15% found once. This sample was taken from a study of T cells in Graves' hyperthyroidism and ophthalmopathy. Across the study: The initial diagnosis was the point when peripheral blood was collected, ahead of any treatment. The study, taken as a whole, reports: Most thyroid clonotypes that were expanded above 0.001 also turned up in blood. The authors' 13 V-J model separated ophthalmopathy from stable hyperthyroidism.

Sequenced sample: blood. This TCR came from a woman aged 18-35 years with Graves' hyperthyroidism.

CDR3 in amino acids: CASGGKGRNIQYF. The CDR3, as DNA: TGTGCCAGCGGGGGGAAGGGAAGGAACATTCAGTACTTC. This chain connects TRBV2 to TRBJ2-4; tentatively, D is TRBD2 (6 bases). This CDR3 spans 13 amino acids. Germline V gene lookup returns CDR1 SNHLY and CDR2 FYNNEI. V was clipped by 8 bases and J by 7 bases, with 15 bases between them.